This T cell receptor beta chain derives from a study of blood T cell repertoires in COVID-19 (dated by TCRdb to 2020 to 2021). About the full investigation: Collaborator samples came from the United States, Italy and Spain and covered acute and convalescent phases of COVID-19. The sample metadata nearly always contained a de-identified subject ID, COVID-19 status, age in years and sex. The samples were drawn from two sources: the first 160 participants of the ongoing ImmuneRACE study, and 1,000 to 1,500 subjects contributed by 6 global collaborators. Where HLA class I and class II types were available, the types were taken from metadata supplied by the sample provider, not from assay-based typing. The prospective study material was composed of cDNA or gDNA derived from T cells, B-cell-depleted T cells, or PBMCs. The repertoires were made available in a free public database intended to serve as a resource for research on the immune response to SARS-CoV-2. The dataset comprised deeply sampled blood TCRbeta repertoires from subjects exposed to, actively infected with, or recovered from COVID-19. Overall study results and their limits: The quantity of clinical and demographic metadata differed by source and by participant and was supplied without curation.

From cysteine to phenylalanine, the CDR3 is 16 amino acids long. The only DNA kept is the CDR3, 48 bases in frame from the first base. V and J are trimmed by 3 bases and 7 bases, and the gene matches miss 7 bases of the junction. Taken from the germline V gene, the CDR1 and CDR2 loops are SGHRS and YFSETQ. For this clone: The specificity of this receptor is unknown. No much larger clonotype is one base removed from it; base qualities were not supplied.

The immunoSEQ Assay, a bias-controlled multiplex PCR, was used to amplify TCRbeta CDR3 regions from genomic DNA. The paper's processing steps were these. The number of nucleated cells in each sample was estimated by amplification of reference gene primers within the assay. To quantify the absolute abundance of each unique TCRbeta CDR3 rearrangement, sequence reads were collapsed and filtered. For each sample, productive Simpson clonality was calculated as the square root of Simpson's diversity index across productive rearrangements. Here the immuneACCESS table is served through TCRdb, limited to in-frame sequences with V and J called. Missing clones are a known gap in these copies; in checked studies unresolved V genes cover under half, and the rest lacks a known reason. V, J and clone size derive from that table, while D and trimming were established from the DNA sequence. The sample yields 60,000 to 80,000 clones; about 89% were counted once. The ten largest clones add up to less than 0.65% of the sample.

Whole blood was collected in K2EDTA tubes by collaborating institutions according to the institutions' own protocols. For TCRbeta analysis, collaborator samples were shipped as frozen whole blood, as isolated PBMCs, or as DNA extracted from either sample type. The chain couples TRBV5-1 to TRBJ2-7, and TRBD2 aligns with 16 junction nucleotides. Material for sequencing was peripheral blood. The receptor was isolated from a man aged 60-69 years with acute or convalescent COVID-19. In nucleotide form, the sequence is TGCGCCAGCAGCTCCGGGACTAGCGGGAGGGTAAGGGAGCAGTACTTC. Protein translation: CASSSGTSGRVREQYF.